The present TCR beta chain was sequenced within a study of shared clonotypes between healthy human individuals. Germline values: CDR1 MDHEN, CDR2 SYDVKM. This CDR3 is built from 15 residues. With V trimmed by 6 bases and J by 5 bases, 7 bases remained unmatched. For this clone: The sample holds other DNA sequences that translate to the same CDR3.

Using immunoSEQ multiplex PCR, the repertoire was profiled, and TCRdb retains in-frame clones only, with some absent. The repertoire holds roughly 2.5 million clones, with 85% to 95% as singletons. Sequencing was performed on naive CD4+ T cells sorted from blood. Specified subset: CD45RA+ positively selected. The V and J genes are TRBV28 and TRBJ1-4; TRBD1 matches 9 bases. The clonotype was recovered from a man in his late teens or twenties in good health. The CDR3: CASSLGGQGNEKLFF. CDR3 bases: TGTGCCAGCAGCCTAGGGGGACAGGGAAATGAAAAACTGTTTTTT. Drawing the rest from reference TRBV28 and TRBJ1-4, the complete variable domain is DVKVTQSSRYLVKRTGEKVFLECVQDMDHENMFWYRQDPGLGLRLIYFSYDVKMKEKGDIPEGYSVSREKKERFSLILESASTNQTSMYLCASSLGGQGNEKLFFGSGTQLSVL.